Listed below are T cell receptor beta chains from one sample, sequenced in a study of T-cell memory formation after mild COVID-19. TCRdb analysed the 5' RACE reads with MiXCR anew, one entry per CDR3 protein. The sample consists of around 340,000 distinct CDR3 sequences, 10% to 15% of them appearing once. The sample was PBMCs or a T cell subset sorted from them (not recorded which). The source of these receptors is a young man who had mild COVID-19 (a few samples of this study predate the infection). Cell type and time point are not known. Each CDR3 is given without its conserved first and last residue.

>TRBV7-3|TRBJ2-5
ASSPSPTIETQY
>TRBV29-1|TRBJ1-1
SVEDWTTTEAF
>TRBV5-6|TRBJ2-5
ASSLGVLQETQY
>TRBV4-1|TRBJ1-5
ASSHAVSGGAQPQH
>TRBV3-1|TRBJ2-7
ASSLLGGGSYEQY
>TRBV6-5|TRBJ2-6
ASSYSRVPSLGANVLT
>TRBV7-7|TRBJ2-5
ASSSSSGAQETQY
>TRBV30|TRBJ2-7
AWIGQGYEQY
>TRBV20-1|TRBJ2-3
SARVGTDTQY
>TRBV5-1|TRBJ2-1
ASTSSSGGFNEQF
>TRBV7-2|TRBJ1-1
ASSFQGVMNTEAF
>TRBV7-2|TRBJ2-5
ASSAAGGWGETQY
>TRBV6-1|TRBJ2-1
ASSELAGGLNEQF
>TRBV5-1|TRBJ2-3
ASSPQTRSTDTQY
>TRBV7-9|TRBJ1-5
ASSFQGVNQPQH
>TRBV3-1|TRBJ1-5
ASSQAGQGGQPQH
>TRBV12-3/TRBV12-4|TRBJ1-4
ASSARRVTNEKLF
>TRBV19|TRBJ1-2
ASRAEKVGGYT
>TRBV9|TRBJ1-3
ASSVDDTGNTIY
>TRBV6-6|TRBJ2-1
ASSYSASREKF
>TRBV3-1|TRBJ1-1
ASSLGQGHNTEAF
>TRBV24-1|TRBJ1-2
ATSDLGGCGYT
>TRBV10-3|TRBJ1-1
AISESASEAF
>TRBV7-3|TRBJ2-1
ASSSSTYSSYNEQF
>TRBV6-6|TRBJ2-5
ASSGQSFRETQY
>TRBV15|TRBJ2-2
ATSRDGGSGELF
>TRBV5-1|TRBJ2-5
ASSATGTETQY
>TRBV6-5|TRBJ1-1
ASSYGTAMNTEAF
>TRBV20-1|TRBJ1-2
SAREPAGYYGYT
>TRBV29-1|TRBJ1-2
SPGSGDDGYT
>TRBV20-1|TRBJ1-4
SAPGSLGEKLF
>TRBV7-6|TRBJ2-6
ASSAHKGANVLT
>TRBV20-1|TRBJ1-5
SATQTGRNQPQH
>TRBV5-1|TRBJ2-5
ASRQGSQETQY
>TRBV7-8|TRBJ1-6
ASSLTRFSYNSPLH
>TRBV7-3|TRBJ2-5
ASSFGLAETQY
>TRBV6-2/TRBV6-3|TRBJ2-5
ASSYSGSEETQY
>TRBV7-2|TRBJ2-5
ASTGTVGETQY
>TRBV6-6|TRBJ1-1
ASSYSGVTEAF
>TRBV2|TRBJ2-5
ASGTGGFQETQY
>TRBV20-1|TRBJ2-6
SVSSRRSGANVLT
>TRBV7-9|TRBJ2-7
ASSLIGTGGYEQY
>TRBV15|TRBJ1-5
ATSLSLGREGQPQH
>TRBV12-3/TRBV12-4|TRBJ2-7
ASSPHSYEQY
>TRBV6-6|TRBJ1-1
AATLQRGNTEAF
>TRBV20-1|TRBJ1-5
SARAAGGDQPQH
>TRBV4-1|TRBJ2-7
ASSQDSYSGGRYEQY
>TRBV4-2|TRBJ2-1
ASSQVISSYNEQF
>TRBV4-1|TRBJ2-1
ASRGGLAGSNEQF
>TRBV7-9|TRBJ1-4
ASSAYRDGNEKLF
>TRBV15|TRBJ2-7
ATSSVRGGTGSYEQY
>TRBV9|TRBJ2-2
ASSVAGSGGLNTGELF
>TRBV6-5|TRBJ1-6
ASSYTALRPPLH